This T cell receptor beta chain was observed in a study of beta chain features in type 1 diabetes. Study conclusions and caveats: Shortening that was moderate but significant affected the TCRB CDR3s of Type 1 diabetes patients in all four CD4+ subsets. For type 1 diabetes patients, VDJ junctions showed fewer insertions and more deletions.

CDR1 is SGHDN, CDR2 FVKESK, per germline. This CDR3 has 15 residues. V lost 3 bases to trimming and J lost 2 bases; unmatched junction nucleotides: 5. The entirety of the isolated RNA underwent reverse transcription, so expressed TCRB transcripts were sequenced. Clones were sequenced by immunoSEQ multiplex PCR, and TCRdb holds only the in-frame ones, with some missing. The sample carries about 660,000 clones, more than 13% recorded once. Regarding this clone: Antigen: not known.

The rearrangement joins TRBV14 to TRBJ2-5; TRBD1 matches at 8 bases. This receptor was obtained from a young man with type 1 diabetes. The sequenced material came from naive CD4+ T cells from blood. CDR3 sequence (DNA): TGTGCCAGCAGCCAGGACAGGGAATGGCAAGAGACCCAGTACTTC. This gives the protein CASSQDREWQETQYF.